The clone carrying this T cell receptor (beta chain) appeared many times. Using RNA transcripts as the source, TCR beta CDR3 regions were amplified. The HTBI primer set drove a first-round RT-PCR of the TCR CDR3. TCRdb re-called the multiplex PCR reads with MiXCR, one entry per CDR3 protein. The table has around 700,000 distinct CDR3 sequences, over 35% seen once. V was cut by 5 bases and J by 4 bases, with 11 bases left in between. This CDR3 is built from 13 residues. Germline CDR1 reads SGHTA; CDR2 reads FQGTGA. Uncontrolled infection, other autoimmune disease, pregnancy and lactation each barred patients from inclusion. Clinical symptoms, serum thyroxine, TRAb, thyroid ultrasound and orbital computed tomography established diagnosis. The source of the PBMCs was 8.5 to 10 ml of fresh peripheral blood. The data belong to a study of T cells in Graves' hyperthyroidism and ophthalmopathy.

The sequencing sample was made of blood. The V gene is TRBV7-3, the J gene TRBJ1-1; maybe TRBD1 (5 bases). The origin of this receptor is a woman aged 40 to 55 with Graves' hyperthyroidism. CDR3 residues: CASSPRQGTEAFF. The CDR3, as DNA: TGTGCCAGCAGCCCCCGGCAGGGCACTGAAGCTTTCTTT.